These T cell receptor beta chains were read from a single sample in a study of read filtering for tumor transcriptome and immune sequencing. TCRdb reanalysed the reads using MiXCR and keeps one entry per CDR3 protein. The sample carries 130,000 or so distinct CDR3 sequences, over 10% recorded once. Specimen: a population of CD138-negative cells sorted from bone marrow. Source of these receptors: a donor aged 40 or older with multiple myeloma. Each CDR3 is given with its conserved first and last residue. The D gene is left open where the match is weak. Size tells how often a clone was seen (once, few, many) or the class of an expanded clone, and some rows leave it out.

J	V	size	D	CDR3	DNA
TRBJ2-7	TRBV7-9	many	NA	CASSFTANPYEQYF	TGTGCCAGCAGCTTCACAGCCAACCCCTACGAGCAGTACTTC
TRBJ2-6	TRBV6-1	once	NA	CASSSGTTSGVNVLTF	TGTGCCAGCAGTTCCGGGACGACCTCTGGGGTCAACGTCCTGACTTTC
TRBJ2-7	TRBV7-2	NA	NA	CASSPDRSEQYF	TGTGCCAGCAGCCCAGACAGGTCCGAGCAGTACTTC
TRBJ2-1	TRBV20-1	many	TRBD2	CSALAGAIYNEQFF	TGCAGTGCTCTAGCGGGAGCAATCTACAATGAGCAGTTCTTC
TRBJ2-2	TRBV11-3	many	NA	CASSKVWDTGELFF	TGTGCCAGCAGCAAGGTTTGGGACACCGGGGAGCTGTTTTTT
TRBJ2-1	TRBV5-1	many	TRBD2	CASSPTGTSGNEQFF	TGCGCCAGCAGCCCCACCGGGACTAGCGGCAATGAGCAGTTCTTC
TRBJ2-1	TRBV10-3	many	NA	CAISKGENEQFF	TGTGCCATCAGTAAAGGGGAGAATGAGCAGTTCTTC
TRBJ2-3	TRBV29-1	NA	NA	CSVAEGAGDTQYF	TGCAGCGTTGCGGAGGGGGCAGGGGATACGCAGTATTTT
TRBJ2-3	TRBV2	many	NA	CASIGVTDTQYF	TGTGCCAGCATAGGGGTCACAGATACGCAGTATTTT
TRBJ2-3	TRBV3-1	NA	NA	CASSQTRGLVGATQYF	TGTGCCAGCAGCCAGACTAGAGGCCTGGTCGGAGCTACGCAGTATTTT
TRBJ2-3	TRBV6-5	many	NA	CASSPMGAGDTQYF	TGTGCCAGCAGTCCAATGGGGGCCGGAGATACGCAGTATTTT
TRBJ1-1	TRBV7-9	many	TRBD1	CASSWGTAEAFF	TGTGCCAGCAGCTGGGGGACAGCCGAAGCTTTCTTT
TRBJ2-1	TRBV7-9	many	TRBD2	CASRQREASYNEQFF	TGTGCCAGCAGGCAACGGGAGGCCTCCTACAATGAGCAGTTCTTC
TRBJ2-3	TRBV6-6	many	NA	CASRGTPDTQYF	TGTGCCAGCAGGGGCACTCCCGATACGCAGTATTTT
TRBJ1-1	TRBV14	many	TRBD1	CASSQHGTGRGAFF	TGTGCCAGCAGCCAACACGGGACAGGGAGGGGAGCTTTCTTT
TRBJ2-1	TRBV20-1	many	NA	CSARGRGYYNEQFF	TGCAGTGCTAGAGGACGGGGGTACTACAATGAGCAGTTCTTC
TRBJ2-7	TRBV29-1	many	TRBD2	CSVPAGAGEQYF	TGCAGCGTCCCAGCGGGAGCGGGCGAGCAGTACTTC
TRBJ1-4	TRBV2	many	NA	CASNPGDEKLFF	TGTGCCAGCAACCCAGGGGACGAAAAACTGTTTTTT
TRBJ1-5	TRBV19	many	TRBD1	CASSLGTASNQPQHF	TGTGCCAGTAGCCTAGGGACAGCCAGCAATCAGCCCCAGCATTTT
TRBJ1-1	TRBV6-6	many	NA	CASSYDSASEAFF	TGTGCCAGCAGTTACGATTCGGCCAGTGAAGCTTTCTTT
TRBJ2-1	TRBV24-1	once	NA	CATSDLPRGSPYNEQFF	TGTGCCACCAGTGATCTCCCCCGGGGCAGCCCCTACAATGAGCAGTTCTTC
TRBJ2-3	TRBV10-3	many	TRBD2	CATAAGGRDTQYF	TGTGCCACCGCAGCGGGAGGAAGAGATACGCAGTATTTT
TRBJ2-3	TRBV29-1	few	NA	CSVEERAEDTQYF	TGCAGCGTTGAAGAGCGGGCAGAGGATACGCAGTATTTT
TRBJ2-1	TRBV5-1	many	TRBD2	CASGPTSGIYNEQFF	TGCGCCAGCGGCCCTACTAGCGGGATCTACAATGAGCAGTTCTTC
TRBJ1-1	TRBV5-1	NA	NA	CASSLWGVTEAFF	TGCGCCAGCAGCTTGTGGGGGGTTACTGAAGCTTTCTTT
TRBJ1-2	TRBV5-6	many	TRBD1	CASSLDRGPYYGYTF	TGTGCCAGCAGCTTGGACAGGGGGCCATACTATGGCTACACCTTC
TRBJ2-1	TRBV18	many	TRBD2	CASCFGGVRNEQFF	TGTGCCAGCTGCTTCGGGGGGGTTCGCAATGAGCAGTTCTTC
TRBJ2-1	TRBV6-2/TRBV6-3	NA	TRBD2	CASSYGLAVYNEQFF	TGTGCCAGCAGTTACGGACTAGCTGTTTACAATGAGCAGTTCTTC
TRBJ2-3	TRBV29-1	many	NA	CSVVLGFGDTQYF	TGCAGCGTTGTTTTGGGTTTCGGAGATACGCAGTATTTT
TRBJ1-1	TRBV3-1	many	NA	CASSHRQFEAFF	TGTGCCAGCAGCCACCGACAGTTTGAAGCTTTCTTT
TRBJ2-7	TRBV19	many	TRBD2	CASSTPGLAGFEQYF	TGTGCCAGTAGTACCCCGGGACTAGCGGGATTTGAGCAGTACTTC
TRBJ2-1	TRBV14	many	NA	CASSDRFGTYNEQFF	TGTGCCAGCAGTGACAGGTTTGGCACCTACAATGAGCAGTTCTTC
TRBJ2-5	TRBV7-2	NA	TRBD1	CASTGTGHQETQYF	TGTGCCAGCACCGGGACAGGACACCAAGAGACCCAGTACTTC
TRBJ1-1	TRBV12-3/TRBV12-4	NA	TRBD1	CASSSGQGRTEAFF	TGTGCCAGCAGTTCCGGACAGGGGAGGACTGAAGCTTTCTTT
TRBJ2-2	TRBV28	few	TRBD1	CASRYPGQMNTEELFF	TGTGCCAGCAGGTATCCGGGACAGATGAACACCGAGGAGCTGTTTTTT
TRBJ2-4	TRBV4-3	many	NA	CASSQALPIAKNIQYF	TGCGCCAGCAGCCAAGCCTTACCCATAGCCAAAAACATTCAGTACTTC